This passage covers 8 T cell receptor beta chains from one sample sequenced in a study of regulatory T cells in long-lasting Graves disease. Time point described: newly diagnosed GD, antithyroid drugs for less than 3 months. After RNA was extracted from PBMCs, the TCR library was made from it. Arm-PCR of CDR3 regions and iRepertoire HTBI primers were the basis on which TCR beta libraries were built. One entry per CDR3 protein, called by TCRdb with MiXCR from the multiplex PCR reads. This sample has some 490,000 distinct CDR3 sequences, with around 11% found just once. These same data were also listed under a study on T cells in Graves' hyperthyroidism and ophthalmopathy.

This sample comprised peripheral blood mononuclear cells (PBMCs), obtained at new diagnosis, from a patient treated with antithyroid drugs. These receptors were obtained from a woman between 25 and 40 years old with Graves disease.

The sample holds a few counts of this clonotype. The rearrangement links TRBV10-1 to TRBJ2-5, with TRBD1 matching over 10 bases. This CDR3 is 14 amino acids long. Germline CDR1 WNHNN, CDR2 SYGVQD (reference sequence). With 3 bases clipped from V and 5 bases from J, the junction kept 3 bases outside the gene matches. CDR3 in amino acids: CASSDDRGLETQYF. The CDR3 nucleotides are TGCGCCAGCAGTGATGACAGGGGGCTGGAGACCCAGTACTTC.

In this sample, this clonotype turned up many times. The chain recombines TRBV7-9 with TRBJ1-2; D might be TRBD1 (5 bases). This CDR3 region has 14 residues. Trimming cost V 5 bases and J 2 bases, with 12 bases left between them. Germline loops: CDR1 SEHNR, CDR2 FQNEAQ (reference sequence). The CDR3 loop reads CASSPGGSNYGYTF. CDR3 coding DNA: TGTGCCAGCAGCCCCGGGGGATCCAACTATGGCTACACCTTC. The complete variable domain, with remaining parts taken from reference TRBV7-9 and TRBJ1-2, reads DTGVSQNPRHKITKRGQNVTFRCDPISEHNRLYWYRQTLGQGPEFLTYFQNEAQLEKSRLLSDRFSAERPKGSFSTLEIQRTEQGDSAMYLCASSPGGSNYGYTFGSGTRLTVV.

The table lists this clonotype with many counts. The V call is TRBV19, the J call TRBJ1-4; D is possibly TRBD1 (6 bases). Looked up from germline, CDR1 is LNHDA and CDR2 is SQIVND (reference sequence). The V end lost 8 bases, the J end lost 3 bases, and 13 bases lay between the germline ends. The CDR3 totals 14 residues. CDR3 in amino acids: CASGWGPANEKLFF. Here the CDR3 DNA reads TGTGCCAGTGGTTGGGGGCCGGCTAATGAAAAACTGTTTTTT.

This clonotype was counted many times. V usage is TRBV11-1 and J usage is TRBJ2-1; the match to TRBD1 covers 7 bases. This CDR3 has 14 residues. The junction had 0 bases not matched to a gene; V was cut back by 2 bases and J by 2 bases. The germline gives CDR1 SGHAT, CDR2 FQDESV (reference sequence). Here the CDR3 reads CASSLQGAYNEQFF. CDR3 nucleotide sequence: TGTGCCAGCAGCTTACAGGGGGCCTACAATGAGCAGTTCTTC.

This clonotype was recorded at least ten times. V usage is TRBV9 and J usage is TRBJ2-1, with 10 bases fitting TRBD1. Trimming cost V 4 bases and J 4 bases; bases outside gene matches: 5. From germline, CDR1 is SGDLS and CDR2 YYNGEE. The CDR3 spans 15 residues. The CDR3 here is CASSFRDRGYNEQFF. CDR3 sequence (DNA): TGTGCCAGCAGCTTCCGGGACAGGGGATACAATGAGCAGTTCTTC.

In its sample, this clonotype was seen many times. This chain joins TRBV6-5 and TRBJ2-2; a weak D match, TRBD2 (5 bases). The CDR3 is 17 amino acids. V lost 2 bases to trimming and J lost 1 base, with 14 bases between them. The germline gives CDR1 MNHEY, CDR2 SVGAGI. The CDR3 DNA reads TGTGCCAGCAGTTACGGGAGACACAACCAGAACACCGGGGAGCTGTTTTTT. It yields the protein CASSYGRHNQNTGELFF.

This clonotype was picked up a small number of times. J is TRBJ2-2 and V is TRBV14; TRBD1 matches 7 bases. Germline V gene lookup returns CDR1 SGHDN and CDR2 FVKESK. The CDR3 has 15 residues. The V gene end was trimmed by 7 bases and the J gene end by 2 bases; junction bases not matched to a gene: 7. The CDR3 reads CASKRTGGNTGELFF. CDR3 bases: TGTGCCAGCAAGCGGACAGGAGGAAACACCGGGGAGCTGTTTTTT.

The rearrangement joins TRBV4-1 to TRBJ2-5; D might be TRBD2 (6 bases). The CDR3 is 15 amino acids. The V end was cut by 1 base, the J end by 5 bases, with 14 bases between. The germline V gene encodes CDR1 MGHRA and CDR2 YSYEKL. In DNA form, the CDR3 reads TGCGCCAGCAGCCAAGGACTAGTCCGCCAGGAGACCCAGTACTTC. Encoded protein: CASSQGLVRQETQYF.